This entry lists 18 T cell receptor beta chains sequenced from one sample in a study of cytomegalovirus exposure and HLA in healthy donors. Repertoires were generated with immunoSEQ multiplex PCR, while TCRdb's copy carries only in-frame clones and drops some. Of about 330,000 clones listed, approximately 86% are singletons. The sequenced material came from PBMCs. These receptors were obtained from a woman in her 30s in good health and CMV-seropositive.

This clone was picked up one time. The chain employs TRBV9 and TRBJ2-1; TRBD2 matches 10 bases. CDR3 length: 17 amino acids. Germline CDR1 and CDR2: SGDLS and YYNGEE. Trimming at V came to 1 base and at J to 8 bases, leaving 12 bases not matched to a gene. CDR3 DNA sequence: TGTGCCAGCAGCGTACGGAGAGTAGCGGGAGGCATTGATGAGCAGTTCTTC. Translating it yields CASSVRRVAGGIDEQFF.

The genes are TRBV9 and TRBJ2-3; no clear D gene. From germline, CDR1 is SGDLS and CDR2 YYNGEE. The V end lost 2 bases, the J end lost 0 bases, and 13 bases lay between the germline ends. The CDR3 sequence is 16 residues long. CDR3 nucleotides: TGTGCCAGCAGCGTGTTACAGACCACTAGCACAGATACGCAGTATTTT. Its translation: CASSVLQTTSTDTQYF.

The chain joins TRBV7-6 to TRBJ2-7, with TRBD1 matching 11 bases. The trim removed 3 bases at V and 2 bases at J, leaving 0 bases unmatched. Germline V gives CDR1 SGHVS, CDR2 FNYEAQ. There are 14 residues in the CDR3. The CDR3 here is CASSLGQGAYEQYF. The CDR3 DNA is TGTGCCAGCAGCTTGGGACAGGGGGCCTACGAGCAGTACTTC.

This chain joins TRBV5-1 and TRBJ2-5; a possible D gene is TRBD2 (6 bases). Deletions cut 0 bases from V and 5 bases from J, with 14 bases between. The germline V gene encodes CDR1 SGHRS and CDR2 YFSETQ. The CDR3 covers 15 residues. This CDR3 reads CASSLVGTLGETQYF. CDR3 nucleotide sequence: TGCGCCAGCAGCTTGGTAGGGACTCTGGGGGAGACCCAGTACTTC.

The rearrangement joins TRBV11-2 to TRBJ1-5, with 7 bases identical to TRBD1. The CDR3 totals 15 residues. After removal of 1 base from V and 0 bases from J, the junction contained 0 bases not matched to a gene. Germline V CDR1 and CDR2: SGHAT, FQNNGV. The CDR3 protein is CASSLGTGSNQPQHF. CDR3 sequence (DNA): TGTGCCAGCAGCTTAGGGACAGGTAGCAATCAGCCCCAGCATTTT.

The chain couples TRBV2 to TRBJ2-5, with no clear D. V dropped 1 base and J dropped 6 bases, with 6 bases sitting between them. Germline CDR1 and CDR2: SNHLY and FYNNEI. This CDR3 region has 12 residues. CDR3: CASSEGRQTQYF. CDR3 nucleotides: TGTGCCAGCAGTGAAGGGAGACAGACCCAGTACTTC.

The chain employs TRBV30 and TRBJ1-2, with TRBD1 matching over 7 bases. J gave up 5 bases and V 2 bases, and 2 bases lay outside the gene matches. This CDR3 contains 12 residues. Germline CDR1 GTSNPN, CDR2 SVGIG (reference sequence). The CDR3 DNA is TGTGCCTGGAGTTGGGACAGTTATGGCTACACCTTC. Protein sequence: CAWSWDSYGYTF.

This clone occurred a few times. The chain couples TRBV19 to TRBJ1-2; no reliable D call. The CDR3 loop spans 14 amino acids. Deletions cut 4 bases from V and 4 bases from J, with 13 bases between. Germline values: CDR1 LNHDA, CDR2 SQIVND (reference sequence). This CDR3 reads CASSTPGVSYGYTF. The DNA for the CDR3 is TGTGCCAGTAGTACCCCAGGAGTGAGCTATGGCTACACCTTC.

This chain uses TRBV28 with TRBJ2-1, with D perhaps matching TRBD2 (6 bases). Looked up from germline, CDR1 is MDHEN and CDR2 is SYDVKM. The CDR3 spans 13 residues. V gave up 2 bases and J gave up 5 bases, with 7 bases separating them. The DNA for the CDR3 is TGTGCCAGCAGTTTACGACTAGACAATGAGCAGTTCTTC. This encodes CASSLRLDNEQFF. Full variable domain (rest looked up from reference TRBV28 and TRBJ2-1): DVKVTQSSRYLVKRTGEKVFLECVQDMDHENMFWYRQDPGLGLRLIYFSYDVKMKEKGDIPEGYSVSREKKERFSLILESASTNQTSMYLCASSLRLDNEQFFGPGTRLTVL.

The chain links TRBV9 to TRBJ2-1; D perhaps matches TRBD1 (6 bases). The CDR3 loop spans 14 amino acids. Trimming removed 3 bases from V and 8 bases from J, with 15 bases in between. Germline lookup yields CDR1 SGDLS and CDR2 YYNGEE. The CDR3 spells CASSAPDRSDEQFF. CDR3 nucleotide sequence: TGTGCCAGCAGCGCGCCTGACAGGTCCGATGAGCAGTTCTTC.

V is TRBV2 and J is TRBJ2-3, with a possible D match to TRBD1 (5 bases). The CDR3 spans 17 residues. Trimming left V 0 bases short and J 1 base short, with 14 bases between. In germline, CDR1 is SNHLY, CDR2 FYNNEI. The CDR3 DNA sequence: TGTGCCAGCAGTGAAGCGGGGTGGGGCTTAGGCACAGATACGCAGTATTTT. It yields the protein CASSEAGWGLGTDTQYF.

The V and J genes are TRBV6-5 and TRBJ2-7, with D perhaps TRBD1 (5 bases). CDR1 and CDR2 (germline): MNHEY, SVGAGI. V was clipped by 6 bases and J by 5 bases, with 8 bases between them. CDR3 length: 11 residues. CDR3 protein: CASREGDEQYF. The CDR3 region has the DNA TGTGCCAGCAGGGAAGGGGACGAGCAGTACTTC.

V is TRBV28 and J is TRBJ1-2; 7 bases are a match to TRBD1. Germline assignment: CDR1 MDHEN and CDR2 SYDVKM. The CDR3 extends over 18 amino acids. V trimming: 5 bases; J trimming: 2 bases; junction bases outside the gene matches: 17. This chain's CDR3 is CASSPTGITTPPNYGYTF. The DNA for the CDR3 is TGTGCCAGCAGTCCGACAGGGATCACCACCCCTCCAAACTATGGCTACACCTTC.

This chain connects TRBV19 to TRBJ2-7; possible D gene TRBD1, 5 bases. CDR1 and CDR2 from the germline V gene are LNHDA and SQIVND (reference sequence). V was trimmed by 3 bases and J by 6 bases, leaving 15 bases between them. This CDR3 region has 14 residues. CDR3 sequence (DNA): TGTGCCAGTAGTATGGGGCAGGGTCAGCTCGAGCAGTACTTC. Translated: CASSMGQGQLEQYF. Filled out from reference TRBV19 and TRBJ2-7, the complete variable domain reads DGGITQSPKYLFRKEGQNVTLSCEQNLNHDAMYWYRQDPGQGLRLIYYSQIVNDFQKGDIAEGYSVSREKKESFPLTVTSAQKNPTAFYLCASSMGQGQLEQYFGPGTRLTVT.

This clone was recorded once. The chain joins TRBV28 to TRBJ2-3; 10 positions match TRBD2. Unmatched junction bases numbered 2, after V lost 6 bases and J lost 2 bases. There are 14 residues in the CDR3. Germline V CDR1 and CDR2: MDHEN, SYDVKM. In DNA form, the CDR3 reads TGTGCCAGCAGCGGACTAGCGGCCACAGATACGCAGTATTTT. Its translation: CASSGLAATDTQYF.

J is TRBJ2-7 and V is TRBV7-2; TRBD1 agrees at 10 bases. The CDR3 loop spans 14 amino acids. V lost 5 bases and J lost 6; bases outside the gene matches: 7. The germline V gene encodes CDR1 SGHTA and CDR2 FQGNSA. CDR3 sequence reads: CASSKPGQGFEQYF. In DNA form, the CDR3 reads TGTGCCAGCAGCAAGCCGGGACAGGGGTTCGAGCAGTACTTC.

The chain carries TRBV5-1 and TRBJ2-1, with D possibly matching TRBD2 (7 bases). CDR3 length equals 16 residues. V was cut by 3 bases and J by 0 bases, with 13 bases left in between. Germline assignment: CDR1 SGHRS and CDR2 YFSETQ. CDR3 nucleotide sequence: TGCGCCAGCAGCTCCGAGGGGGGGGGCTCCTACAATGAGCAGTTCTTC. Encoded protein: CASSSEGGGSYNEQFF. The full variable domain, with the rest looked up from reference TRBV5-1 and TRBJ2-1, is KAGVTQTPRYLIKTRGQQVTLSCSPISGHRSVSWYQQTPGQGLQFLFEYFSETQRNKGNFPGRFSGRQFSNSRSEMNVSTLELGDSALYLCASSSEGGGSYNEQFFGPGTRLTVL.

CDR3 loop: CASSQDQILAGGQETQYF. Here the CDR3 DNA reads TGCGCCAGCAGCCAAGATCAGATCCTAGCGGGAGGCCAAGAGACCCAGTACTTC. The chain carries TRBV4-3 and TRBJ2-5, with 11 bases aligning to TRBD2. Germline CDR1 LGHNA, CDR2 YSLEER. Germline trimming cut 0 bases from V and 1 base from J; bases unmatched to any gene: 7. The CDR3 has 18 amino acids.